This TCR beta chain was found in a study of blood T cells in healthy people across ages. Study observations and caveats: The long-lived group displayed more naive CD4+ cells, plus higher diversity, than the aged donors did. Changes in expanded clonotypes were possibly confounded, as the CMV status of donors was unknown. Significant beta diversity loss was already apparent by age roughly 44, declining roughly linearly.

Primers used in a second PCR of about 6 to 12 cycles were a sample-barcoded 5' primer and a J-beta primer mix. TCRdb analysed the 5' RACE reads with MiXCR anew, one entry per CDR3 protein. The profile shows 1,800,000 or so distinct CDR3 sequences, 39% of them singletons. CDR1 and CDR2 (germline): LGHNA, YNFKEQ. This CDR3 is built from 16 residues. Losses at the gene ends were 2 bases for V and 3 bases for J; bases not matched to a gene: 8. RNA extraction gave at least 6 micrograms of total RNA per sample. Notes on this clonotype: Its target is not known.

The chain carries TRBV4-2 and TRBJ2-3, with 7 nucleotides matching TRBD2. The sample comprised blood. This receptor was obtained from a human donor in good health. CDR3 loop: CASSQSPGRGTDTQYF. For the CDR3, the DNA is TGTGCCAGCAGCCAATCCCCGGGGCGGGGGACAGATACGCAGTATTTT.